The clone carrying this T cell receptor (beta chain) showed up just a few times. Its target is not known. MiXCR, applied by TCRdb to the reads, yields one record per CDR3 protein. Here the sample spans about 24,000 distinct CDR3 sequences, over 55% being singletons. The graft donor-derived T-allo10 cells reportedly recognize host alloantigens, are anergic, and suppress alloantigen-specifically. CDR3 length: 15 residues. V dropped 5 bases and J dropped 4 bases, with 14 bases sitting between them. Germline V gene sequence: CDR1 SGHTA, CDR2 FQGNSA. The data are from a study of type 1 regulatory T cells. The overall study: This in vitro CD4 product, T-allo10, is enriched for Tr1 cells and alloantigen-specific.

Sequencing was carried out using cultured T cells, either the whole culture or a sorted T cell fraction (not recorded which). Specified subset: Tr1-enriched cell product generated in vitro against host alloantigens. The chain carries TRBV7-2 and TRBJ1-4; D ambiguous. The sequence was collected from a human donor in good health. This chain's CDR3 is CASSTQQSHNEKLFF. In DNA, the CDR3 is TGTGCCAGCAGCACCCAACAGAGCCATAATGAAAAACTGTTTTTT. The full variable domain, with the rest looked up from reference TRBV7-2 and TRBJ1-4, is GAGVSQSPSNKVTEKGKDVELRCDPISGHTALYWYRQSLGQGLEFLIYFQGNSAPDKSGLPSDRFSAERTGGSVSTLTIQRTQQEDSAVYLCASSTQQSHNEKLFFGSGTQLSVL.